What follows are 24 T cell receptor beta chains derived from one specimen sequenced in a study of human T cells and chemical hapten exposure. Time point given: healthy volunteer bleed at 6 weeks. Unfractionated whole blood served as the source for total RNA extraction. TCRdb redid the calling of the RACE reads with MiXCR, one entry per CDR3 protein. The data show around 65,000 distinct CDR3 sequences, about 5.7% seen once. The sequenced sample consisted of whole blood. Source of these receptors: a female donor in good health. Some clones in this sample may be carry-over from other donors' samples.

This clonotype was picked up many times. The V call is TRBV6-2 or TRBV6-3, the J call TRBJ1-1; TRBD1 matches 8 bases. The CDR3 is made up of 16 amino acids. The junction had 4 bases not matched to a gene; V was cut back by 0 bases and J by 1 base. Germline V gene sequence: CDR1 MNHEY, CDR2 SVGEGT. The CDR3 sequence is CASSYSADRGNTEAFF. The CDR3 bases are TGTGCCAGCAGTTACTCGGCAGACAGGGGGAACACTGAAGCTTTCTTT.

This clonotype was seen ten or more times. The CDR3 DNA sequence: TGTGCCAGCAGGGTAGCCGACACTGAAGCTTTCTTT. It yields the protein CASRVADTEAFF. The chain carries TRBV6-5 and TRBJ1-1; unclear D gene. The V gene lost 6 bases and the J gene lost 3 bases, with 8 bases spanning the gap. The CDR3 is 12 amino acids. The V gene's germline CDR1 is MNHEY and CDR2 SVGAGI.

This clonotype appeared many times. This sequence joins TRBV4-1 and TRBJ2-7, with D perhaps TRBD2 (5 bases). The V end lost 2 bases, the J end lost 3 bases, and 8 bases lay between the germline ends. Per the germline V gene, CDR1 is MGHRA and CDR2 is YSYEKL. The CDR3 is made up of 13 amino acids. CDR3 region: CASSQQGGYEQYF. CDR3 coding DNA: TGCGCCAGCAGCCAACAAGGAGGCTACGAGCAGTACTTC.

At least ten counts were recorded for this clonotype. This rearrangement joins TRBV2 to TRBJ1-1, with TRBD1 matching 8 bases. Germline trimming cut 6 bases from V and 4 bases from J; bases unmatched to any gene: 7. The length of the CDR3 is 14 residues. The germline gives CDR1 SNHLY, CDR2 FYNNEI. CDR3 sequence: CASRDDRGGTEAFF. CDR3 sequence (DNA): TGTGCCAGCAGGGATGACAGGGGAGGCACTGAAGCTTTCTTT.

The chain links TRBV14 to TRBJ2-3; 15 bases agree with TRBD2. The CDR3 runs 18 residues. Germline lookup yields CDR1 SGHDN and CDR2 FVKESK. Trimming took 4 bases from V and 6 from J; bases not matched to a gene: 11. The CDR3, as DNA: TGTGCCAGCAGCCGGGGACTAGCGGGAGGCACCCGGGGGGATACGCAGTATTTT. Protein: CASSRGLAGGTRGDTQYF.

This clonotype was picked up a small number of times. The rearrangement links TRBV6-2 or TRBV6-3 to TRBJ2-2, with 8 bases identical to TRBD1. The CDR3 extends over 14 amino acids. Per germline, CDR1 MNHEY and CDR2 SVGEGT. V was pared by 5 bases and J by 5 bases, with 4 bases of the junction left unmatched. CDR3 in amino acids: CASSGRTGTGELFF. CDR3 sequence (DNA): TGTGCCAGCAGTGGCAGGACAGGGACCGGGGAGCTGTTTTTT.

The chain recombines TRBV5-1 with TRBJ2-5; perhaps TRBD2 as D (6 bases). This CDR3 is built from 15 residues. Trimming left V 0 bases short and J 4 bases short, with 13 bases between. Germline CDR1 and CDR2: SGHRS and YFSETQ. The CDR3 here is CASSLVGREPETQYF. In DNA form, the CDR3 reads TGCGCCAGCAGCTTGGTGGGTCGGGAGCCAGAGACCCAGTACTTC.

In this sample, this clonotype turned up many times. V usage is TRBV6-6 and J usage is TRBJ2-3, with D tentatively TRBD1 (7 bases). The V end lost 7 bases, the J end lost 10 bases, and 12 bases lay between the germline ends. This CDR3 spans 11 amino acids. CDR1 is MNHNY and CDR2 is SVGAGI in the germline V gene (reference sequence). As DNA, the CDR3 is TGTGCCAGCATTAGCGGACAGGCGCAGTATTTT. This sequence encodes CASISGQAQYF.

The chain has TRBV27 and TRBJ1-6; tentatively, D is TRBD1 (6 bases). The CDR3 totals 15 residues. Germline CDR1 is MNHEY and CDR2 is SMNVEV (reference sequence). The V end was cut by 6 bases, the J end by 8 bases, with 17 bases between. The CDR3 DNA follows: TGTGCCAGCAGACCTGACAGGACTGCGTATTCACCCCTCCACTTT. Translation: CASRPDRTAYSPLHF.

The V call is TRBV21-1, the J call TRBJ2-7; the table calls TRBD2, which could not be checked here. TRBV21-1 is a recognized pseudogene. This CDR3 is 15 amino acids long. DNA for the CDR3: TGTGCCAGCAGCACACAGACAAAGGGCAACTACGAGCAGTACTTC. This sequence encodes CASSTQTKGNYEQYF.

This clonotype was picked up many times. CDR3 region: CATSDIASGADTQYF. DNA of the CDR3: TGTGCCACCAGTGATATAGCTAGCGGAGCTGATACGCAGTATTTT. This chain links TRBV24-1 with TRBJ2-3; 7 bases are a match to TRBD2. Losses at the gene ends were 3 bases for V and 6 bases for J; bases not matched to a gene: 8. The CDR3 contains 15 residues. Germline assignment: CDR1 KGHDR and CDR2 SFDVKD.

This clonotype was seen ten or more times. The chain carries TRBV12-3 or TRBV12-4 and TRBJ2-3; no clear D gene. V was clipped by 6 bases and J by 6 bases, with 19 bases between them. The CDR3 is made up of 15 amino acids. The CDR3: CASRASHGLEDTQYF. The CDR3 nucleotides read TGTGCCAGCAGAGCCTCCCACGGATTAGAGGATACGCAGTATTTT.

This clonotype occurred many times. The chain links TRBV29-1 to TRBJ2-3; D might be TRBD2 (5 bases). V was trimmed by 3 bases and J by 2 bases, leaving 9 bases between them. The germline CDR1 and CDR2 sequences are SQVTM and ANQGSEA. The CDR3 contains 13 residues. The chain's CDR3 is CSVDRDPTDTQYF. DNA of the CDR3: TGCAGCGTTGATCGGGATCCCACAGATACGCAGTATTTT.

Many counts were recorded for this clonotype. As DNA, the CDR3 is TGCAGTGCCACCCTGGGAGCGGGAGGGCCCTACGAGCAGTACTTC. It specifies CSATLGAGGPYEQYF. V usage is TRBV20-1 and J usage is TRBJ2-7; 10 bases map to TRBD2. From germline, CDR1 is DFQATT and CDR2 SNEGSKA (reference sequence). CDR3 size: 15 residues. Unmatched junction bases numbered 10, after V lost 6 bases and J lost 2 bases.

This clonotype was found a few times. The chain joins TRBV2 to TRBJ2-1; TRBD1 might be the D (6 bases). Germline V gene data show CDR1 as SNHLY and CDR2 as FYNNEI. The CDR3 has 9 residues. V gave up 6 bases and J gave up 14 bases, with 8 bases separating them. The CDR3 bases are TGTGCCAGCAGGCCAGGGGAGTTCTTC. Protein product: CASRPGEFF.

This clonotype appeared many times. The V call is TRBV9, the J call TRBJ2-1; 9 bases match TRBD2. Germline V CDR1 and CDR2: SGDLS, YYNGEE. The CDR3 loop spans 15 amino acids. V trimming: 1 base; J trimming: 6 bases; junction bases outside the gene matches: 5. The CDR3 bases are TGTGCCAGCAGCGTATGGGGTAGCGGGAGCAATGAGCAGTTCTTC. As protein: CASSVWGSGSNEQFF.

This clonotype has a count of ten or more. This chain links TRBV29-1 with TRBJ2-7; 10 bases are a match to TRBD1. Looked up from germline, CDR1 is SQVTM and CDR2 is ANQGSEA. Trimming at V came to 3 bases and at J to 5 bases, leaving 7 bases not matched to a gene. This CDR3 has 14 amino acids. The CDR3 loop reads CSVEIRDRGNEQYF. The DNA of the CDR3 is TGCAGCGTTGAGATCCGGGACAGGGGCAACGAGCAGTACTTC.

This clonotype was counted between two and nine times. V usage is TRBV25-1 and J usage is TRBJ2-1; 9 nucleotides agree with TRBD1. Trimming cost V 5 bases and J 0 bases; bases outside gene matches: 11. The CDR3 has 18 residues. The germline CDR1 and CDR2 sequences are MGHDK and SYGVNS. CDR3 protein: CASSMQGTGTSSYNEQFF. CDR3 DNA sequence: TGTGCCAGCAGTATGCAAGGGACAGGGACAAGCTCCTACAATGAGCAGTTCTTC. The complete variable domain, with remaining parts taken from reference TRBV25-1 and TRBJ2-1, reads EADIYQTPRYLVIGTGKKITLECSQTMGHDKMYWYQQDPGMELHLIHYSYGVNSTEKGDLSSESTVSRIRTEHFPLTLESARPSHTSQYLCASSMQGTGTSSYNEQFFGPGTRLTVL.

This clonotype showed up many times. The chain uses TRBV28 and TRBJ2-7; TRBD2 matches at 7 bases. With V trimmed by 1 base and J by 3 bases, 6 bases remained unmatched. CDR3 length: 15 amino acids. Germline V gene sequence: CDR1 MDHEN, CDR2 SYDVKM. In nucleotides, the CDR3 is TGTGCCAGCAGTTTATCCTTTGCGGGAGTCTACGAGCAGTACTTC. It is translated as CASSLSFAGVYEQYF.

This clonotype came up many times. The rearrangement links TRBV4-3 to TRBJ1-4; 7 bases align to TRBD1. V was clipped by 0 bases and J by 4 bases; unmatched bases: 8. Germline V lookup: CDR1 LGHNA, CDR2 YSLEER. The CDR3 extends over 17 amino acids. The CDR3 nucleotides are TGCGCCAGCAGCCAAGATCCCCCGGGACAGATTAATGAAAAACTGTTTTTT. Protein: CASSQDPPGQINEKLFF.

V and J are TRBV5-6 and TRBJ1-2; D unresolved. Looked up from germline, CDR1 is SGHDT and CDR2 is YYEEEE. With 2 bases removed from V and 5 bases from J, the gap between germline ends came to 19 bases. The CDR3 has 16 amino acids. In nucleotides, the CDR3 is TGTGCCAGCAGCTTTTTCCGGGAGAGCCATATATATGGCTACACCTTC. Translation gives CASSFFRESHIYGYTF.

This clonotype was seen repeatedly, ten times or more. The V call is TRBV30, the J call TRBJ2-2; D uncertain. There are 13 residues in the CDR3. V was clipped by 0 bases and J by 5 bases, with 7 bases between them. Germline CDR1 GTSNPN, CDR2 SVGIG (reference sequence). The CDR3 reads CAWSVLGTGELFF. In DNA, the CDR3 is TGTGCCTGGAGTGTACTCGGAACCGGGGAGCTGTTTTTT.

Comments on this clonotype: This may arise from a read error, as a much more abundant clone is one base away. The chain recombines TRBV7-2 with TRBJ2-3; 12 nucleotides match TRBD2. Germline CDR1 is SGHTA and CDR2 is FQGNSA. This CDR3 has 17 amino acids. The V gene end was trimmed by 5 bases and the J gene end by 1 base; junction bases not matched to a gene: 7. The DNA for the CDR3 is TGTGCCAGCAGCCCTAGCGGGAGGGCCCTCCGCACAGATACGCAGTATTTT. It specifies CASSPSGRALRTDTQYF.

The V call is TRBV20-1, the J call TRBJ2-3, with TRBD1 matching 7 bases. The germline V gene has CDR1 DFQATT and CDR2 SNEGSKA (reference sequence). J was trimmed by 2 bases and V by 5 bases; bases with no gene match: 10. The CDR3 runs to 15 residues. CDR3 sequence reads: CSAPRGSSPTDTQYF. CDR3 bases: TGCAGTGCTCCCAGGGGGTCGTCCCCCACAGATACGCAGTATTTT.